The clone carrying this T cell receptor beta chain has ten or more counts. Its antigen is still unknown. The study left out patients who had uncontrolled infection, other autoimmune disease, pregnancy or lactation. The sample originates from a study of T cells in Graves' hyperthyroidism and ophthalmopathy. The germline V and J ends were trimmed by 5 bases and 3 bases, with 7 bases remaining between them. This CDR3 is built from 12 residues. RNA transcripts provided the source from which TCR beta CDR3 regions were amplified. With the HTBI primer set, the TCR CDR3 went through a first round of RT-PCR. TCRdb reanalysed the multiplex PCR reads using MiXCR and keeps one entry per CDR3 protein. The profile shows approximately 400,000 distinct CDR3 sequences, roughly 25% of them singletons. Study results and limitations: Blood also contained most expanded thyroid clonotypes above 0.001. Ophthalmopathy got predicted by the model a median about six months before its onset.

The sequencing input was blood. The TCR was taken from a man aged 45 to 65 with Graves' hyperthyroidism. The V gene is TRBV12-3 or TRBV12-4, the J gene TRBJ1-1; the D gene is possibly TRBD1 (6 bases). The CDR3 is CASSRQDTEAFF. CDR3 DNA sequence: TGTGCCAGCAGTCGACAGGACACTGAAGCTTTCTTT.